This T cell receptor beta chain originates from a study of T cells in Graves' hyperthyroidism and ophthalmopathy. This clonotype was seen at least ten times. The CDR3 runs to 16 residues. V trimming: 5 bases; J trimming: 4 bases; junction bases outside the gene matches: 8. The TCR beta CDR3 regions underwent amplification using RNA transcripts as the source. TCR CDR3 underwent first-round RT-PCR with the HTBI primer set. TCRdb re-called the multiplex PCR reads with MiXCR, one entry per CDR3 protein. The sample yields 350,000 to 450,000 distinct CDR3 sequences, about 17% seen once. The V and J genes are TRBV12-3 or TRBV12-4 and TRBJ2-2; 9 bases line up with TRBD2. The clonotype originates from a woman in her twenties or thirties with Graves' hyperthyroidism that later progressed to Graves' ophthalmopathy. Material for sequencing was blood. The CDR3 sequence is CASSNRGSGGTGELFF. The CDR3 DNA reads as TGTGCCAGCAGTAACCGGGGTAGCGGGGGCACCGGGGAGCTGTTTTTT.